The TCR beta chain under discussion was sequenced for a study of identical twins. A single record per CDR3 protein comes from TCRdb applying MiXCR to the 5' RACE reads. This sample has about 530,000 distinct CDR3 sequences, with roughly 15% found just once. This clonotype was counted at least ten times. These data also formed part of another study, on yellow fever vaccine responses in identical twins.

Sequenced input: CD4+ T cells sorted from blood. This receptor was identified in a woman aged 18-35 years in good health.

The CDR3: CSARDGTGNIYEQYF. The CDR3 DNA sequence: TGCAGTGCTAGAGATGGGACAGGGAACATCTACGAGCAGTACTTC. The rearrangement joins TRBV20-1 to TRBJ2-7, with 9 bases aligning to TRBD1. Germline values: CDR1 DFQATT, CDR2 SNEGSKA (reference sequence). V was pared by 0 bases and J by 3 bases, with 6 bases of the junction left unmatched. CDR3 size: 15 residues.